The T cell receptor beta chain described here comes from a study of cytomegalovirus exposure and HLA in healthy donors. Note on this clone: The antigen remains unidentified.

Primers: 60 Vbeta forward and 13 Jbeta reverse. Assay used: immunoSEQ multiplex PCR; TCRdb lists only in-frame clones, some missing. Seen here are 150,000 to 160,000 clones, less than 80% observed once, and the top ten hold 2.1%. Between the trimmed V and J ends, which lost 4 bases and 11 bases, there was a span of 21 bases. The V gene's germline CDR1 is MNHNY and CDR2 SVGAGI (reference sequence). The CDR3 runs 15 residues. Points from the study as a whole: After further analysis at a later stage, 16,951 TCR beta sequences were associated with HLA alleles at 0.05 false discovery rate. As a later analysis revealed, the rate of TCR association differed by HLA locus, with DRB1 most and HLA-C fewest.

This chain joins TRBV6-6 and TRBJ1-5, with D perhaps matching TRBD1 (5 bases). The receptor was derived from a man aged 25 to 40 in good health and CMV-seronegative. The sample was PBMCs. CDR3 protein: CASSSYGDFGEAQHF. The DNA of the CDR3 is TGTGCCAGCAGTTCCTACGGGGACTTTGGGGAGGCCCAGCATTTT.